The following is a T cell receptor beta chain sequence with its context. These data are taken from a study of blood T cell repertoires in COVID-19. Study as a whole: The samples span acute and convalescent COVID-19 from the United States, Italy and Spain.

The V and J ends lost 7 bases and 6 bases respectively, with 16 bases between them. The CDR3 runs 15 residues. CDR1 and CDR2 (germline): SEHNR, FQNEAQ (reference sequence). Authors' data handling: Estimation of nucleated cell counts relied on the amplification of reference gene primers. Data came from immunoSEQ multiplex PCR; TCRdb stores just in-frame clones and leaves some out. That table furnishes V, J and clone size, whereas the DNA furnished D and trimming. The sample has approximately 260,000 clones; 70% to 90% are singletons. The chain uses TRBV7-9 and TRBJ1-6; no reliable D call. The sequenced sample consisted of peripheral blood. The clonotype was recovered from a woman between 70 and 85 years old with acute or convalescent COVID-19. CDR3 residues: CASTRNERPNSPLHF. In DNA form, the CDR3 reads TGTGCCAGCACCCGCAATGAGCGCCCTAATTCACCCCTCCACTTT.